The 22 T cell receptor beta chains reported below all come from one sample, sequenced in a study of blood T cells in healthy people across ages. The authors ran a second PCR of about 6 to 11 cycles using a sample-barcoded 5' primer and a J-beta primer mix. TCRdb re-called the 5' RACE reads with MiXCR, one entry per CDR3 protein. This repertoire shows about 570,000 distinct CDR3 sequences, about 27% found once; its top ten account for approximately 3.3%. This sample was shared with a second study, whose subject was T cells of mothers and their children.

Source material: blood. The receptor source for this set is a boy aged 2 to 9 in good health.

CDR3 amino acids: CSVTGGANYGYTF. The CDR3 DNA reads as TGCAGCGTGACAGGGGGCGCAAACTATGGCTACACCTTC. The rearrangement joins TRBV29-1 to TRBJ1-2, with 10 bases that match TRBD1. The J segment lost 2 bases and the V segment lost 6 bases, leaving 3 bases of the junction unmatched. The germline V gene has CDR1 SQVTM and CDR2 ANQGSEA. This CDR3 is 13 amino acids long.

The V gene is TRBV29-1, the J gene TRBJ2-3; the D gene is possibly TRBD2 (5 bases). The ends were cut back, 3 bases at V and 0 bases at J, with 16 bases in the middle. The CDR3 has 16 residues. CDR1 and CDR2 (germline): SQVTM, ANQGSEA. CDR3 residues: CSVDGVQRPSTDTQYF. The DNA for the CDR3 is TGCAGCGTTGACGGAGTACAGCGGCCCAGCACAGATACGCAGTATTTT.

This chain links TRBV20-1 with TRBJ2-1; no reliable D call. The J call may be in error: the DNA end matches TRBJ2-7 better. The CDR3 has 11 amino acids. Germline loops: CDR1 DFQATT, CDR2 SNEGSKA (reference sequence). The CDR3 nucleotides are TGCAGTGCTAGAGCGAGAAACGAGCAGTACTTC. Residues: CSARARNEQYF.

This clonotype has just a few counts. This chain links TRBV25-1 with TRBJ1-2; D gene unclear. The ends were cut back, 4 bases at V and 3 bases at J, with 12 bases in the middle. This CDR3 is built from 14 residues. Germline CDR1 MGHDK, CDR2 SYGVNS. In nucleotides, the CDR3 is TGTGCCAGCAGTGTTGACTCAAGGCACTATGGCTACACCTTC. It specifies CASSVDSRHYGYTF.

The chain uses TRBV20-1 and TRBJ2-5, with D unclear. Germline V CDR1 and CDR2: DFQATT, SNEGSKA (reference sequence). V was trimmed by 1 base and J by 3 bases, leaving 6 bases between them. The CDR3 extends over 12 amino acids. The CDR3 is CSARVGKETQYF. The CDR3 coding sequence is TGCAGTGCTAGAGTGGGGAAAGAGACCCAGTACTTC.

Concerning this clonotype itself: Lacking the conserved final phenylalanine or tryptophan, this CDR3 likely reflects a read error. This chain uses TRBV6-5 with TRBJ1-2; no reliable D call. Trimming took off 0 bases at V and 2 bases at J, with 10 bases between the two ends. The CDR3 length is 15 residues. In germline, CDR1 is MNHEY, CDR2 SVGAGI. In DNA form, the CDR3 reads TGTGCCAGCAGTTACTCGAATGCGGTGAACTATGGCTACACCCTC. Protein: CASSYSNAVNYGYTL.

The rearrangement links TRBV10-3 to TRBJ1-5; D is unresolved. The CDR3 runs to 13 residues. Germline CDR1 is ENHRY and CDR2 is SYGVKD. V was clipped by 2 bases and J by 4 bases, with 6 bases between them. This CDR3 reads CAISEGWNQPQHF. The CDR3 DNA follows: TGTGCCATCAGTGAGGGGTGGAATCAGCCCCAGCATTTT.

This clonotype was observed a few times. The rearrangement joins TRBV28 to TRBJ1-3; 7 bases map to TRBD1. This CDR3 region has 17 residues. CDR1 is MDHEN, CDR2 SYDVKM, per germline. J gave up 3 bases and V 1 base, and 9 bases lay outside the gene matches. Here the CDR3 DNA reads TGTGCCAGCAGTTTATCGCAGGGGGTTCCCCTTGGAAACACCATATATTTT. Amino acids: CASSLSQGVPLGNTIYF.

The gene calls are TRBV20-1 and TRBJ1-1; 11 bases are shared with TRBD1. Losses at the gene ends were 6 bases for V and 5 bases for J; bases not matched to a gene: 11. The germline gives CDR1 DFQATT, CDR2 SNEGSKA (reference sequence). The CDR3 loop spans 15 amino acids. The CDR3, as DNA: TGCAGTGCCCAGGGACAGGGGGACGATTTGACTGAAGCTTTCTTT. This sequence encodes CSAQGQGDDLTEAFF.

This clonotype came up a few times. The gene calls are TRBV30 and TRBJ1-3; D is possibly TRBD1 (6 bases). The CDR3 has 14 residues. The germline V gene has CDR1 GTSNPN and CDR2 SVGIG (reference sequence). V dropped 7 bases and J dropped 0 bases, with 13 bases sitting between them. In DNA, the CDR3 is TGTGCCTCGCCGGGACACAGCTCTGGAAACACCATATATTTT. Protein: CASPGHSSGNTIYF.

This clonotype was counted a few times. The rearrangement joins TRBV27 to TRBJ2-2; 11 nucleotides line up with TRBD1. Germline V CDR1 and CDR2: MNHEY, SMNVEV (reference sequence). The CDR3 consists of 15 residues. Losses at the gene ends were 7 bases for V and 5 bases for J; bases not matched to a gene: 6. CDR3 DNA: TGTGCCAGCACCCCGGGACAGGGGGGGACCGGGGAGCTGTTTTTT. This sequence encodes CASTPGQGGTGELFF.

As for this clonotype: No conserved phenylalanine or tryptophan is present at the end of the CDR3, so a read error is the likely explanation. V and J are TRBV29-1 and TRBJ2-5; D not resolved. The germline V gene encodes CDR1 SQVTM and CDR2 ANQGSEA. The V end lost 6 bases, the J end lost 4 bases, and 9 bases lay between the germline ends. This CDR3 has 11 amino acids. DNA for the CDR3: TGCAGCGTAAGGGCCGGAGAGACCCAGTACTGC. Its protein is CSVRAGETQYC.

DNA of the CDR3: TGTGCCAGCAGCTTAAGAGGTGATGGGCAGGGGAGCACAGATACGCAGTATTTT. It translates to CASSLRGDGQGSTDTQYF. The chain has TRBV7-3 and TRBJ2-3; tentatively, D is TRBD1 (6 bases). The CDR3 covers 18 residues. Germline loops: CDR1 SGHTA, CDR2 FQGTGA. Trimming pared 1 base from V and 0 bases from J, leaving 17 bases between.

CDR3 region: CASSVGFGYTF. The CDR3 DNA reads as TGTGCCAGCAGCGTAGGGTTCGGGTACACCTTC. The rearrangement links TRBV9 to TRBJ1-2, with D unresolved. This CDR3 has 11 residues. V dropped 0 bases and J dropped 11 bases, with 8 bases sitting between them. Germline values: CDR1 SGDLS, CDR2 YYNGEE.

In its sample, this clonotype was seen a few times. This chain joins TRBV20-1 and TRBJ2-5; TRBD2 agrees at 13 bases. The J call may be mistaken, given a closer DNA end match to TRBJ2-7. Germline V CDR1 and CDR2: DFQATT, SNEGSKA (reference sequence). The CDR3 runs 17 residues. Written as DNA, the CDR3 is TGCAGTGCTAGAGATCCGGGGACTAGCGGGGTTGCCTACGAGCAGTACTTC. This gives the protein CSARDPGTSGVAYEQYF.

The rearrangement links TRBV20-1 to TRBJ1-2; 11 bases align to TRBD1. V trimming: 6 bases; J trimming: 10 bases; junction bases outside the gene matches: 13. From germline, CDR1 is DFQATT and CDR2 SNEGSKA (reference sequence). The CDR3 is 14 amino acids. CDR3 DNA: TGCAGTGCAAACGAGGCCGGGACAGGGGGAACCTACACCTTC. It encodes CSANEAGTGGTYTF.

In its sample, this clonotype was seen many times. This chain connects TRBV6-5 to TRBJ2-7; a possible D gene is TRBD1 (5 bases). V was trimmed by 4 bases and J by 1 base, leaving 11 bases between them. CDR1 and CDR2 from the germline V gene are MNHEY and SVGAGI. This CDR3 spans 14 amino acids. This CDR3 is CASSFQGPSYEQYF. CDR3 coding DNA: TGTGCCAGCAGTTTCCAGGGCCCGTCCTACGAGCAGTACTTC.

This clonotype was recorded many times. The CDR3 DNA sequence: TGTGCCAGCAGCAGGGGGGTTTACCAAGAGACCCAGTACTTC. Its translation: CASSRGVYQETQYF. The chain has TRBV6-5 and TRBJ2-5; tentative D call: TRBD1 (7 bases). V lost 6 bases and J 0 bases, leaving 11 bases between the germline ends. CDR1 is MNHEY and CDR2 is SVGAGI in the germline V gene. The CDR3 totals 14 residues.

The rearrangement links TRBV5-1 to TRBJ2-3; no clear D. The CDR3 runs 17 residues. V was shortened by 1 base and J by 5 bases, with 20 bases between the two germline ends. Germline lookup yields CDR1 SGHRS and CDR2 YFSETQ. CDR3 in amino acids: CASSLHRGPSSGDTQYF. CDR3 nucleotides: TGCGCCAGCAGCTTGCACAGAGGCCCGTCTTCGGGAGATACGCAGTATTTT.

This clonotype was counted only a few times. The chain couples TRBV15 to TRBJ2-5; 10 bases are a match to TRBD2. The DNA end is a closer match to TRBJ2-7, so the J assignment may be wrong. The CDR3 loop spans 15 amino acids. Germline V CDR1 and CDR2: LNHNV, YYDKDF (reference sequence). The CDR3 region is CATSRGTSGNYEQYF. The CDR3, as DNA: TGTGCCACCAGCAGAGGGACTAGCGGAAATTACGAGCAGTACTTC.

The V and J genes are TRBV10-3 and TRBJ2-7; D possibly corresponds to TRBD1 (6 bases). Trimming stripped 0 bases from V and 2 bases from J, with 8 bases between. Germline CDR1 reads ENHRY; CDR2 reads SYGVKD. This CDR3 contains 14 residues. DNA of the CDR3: TGTGCCATCAGTGAGTCTCCAGGGGCCTACGAGCAGTACTTC. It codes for CAISESPGAYEQYF.

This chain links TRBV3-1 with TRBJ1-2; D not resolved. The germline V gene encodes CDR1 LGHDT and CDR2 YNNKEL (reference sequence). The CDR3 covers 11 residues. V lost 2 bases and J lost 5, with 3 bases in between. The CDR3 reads CASSQRYGYTF. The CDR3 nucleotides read TGTGCCAGCAGCCAACGATATGGCTACACCTTC.